Included here is one T cell receptor beta chain sequence, with context. Its antigen remains unidentified. This CDR3 is 14 amino acids long. Looked up from germline, CDR1 is MNHNS and CDR2 is SASEGT. J gave up 8 bases and V 5 bases, and 8 bases lay outside the gene matches. This entry belongs to a study of cytomegalovirus exposure and HLA in healthy donors. About the study: The 120 or so validation repertoires, a later analysis reported, used the same platform as the approximately 630 first-cohort repertoires. Overall study results and limits: Cytomegalovirus status, reportedly, was diagnosed with high specificity and sensitivity by the classifier. Specificity of a few CMV-associated chains for CMV antigens was verified in vitro. Some TCR beta chains (more than 150 of them) were listed as cytomegalovirus-associated.

Assay: immunoSEQ multiplex PCR; the TCRdb copy retains only in-frame clones and omits some. The data show some 100,000 clones, 75% to 90% seen once. V usage is TRBV6-1 and J usage is TRBJ1-4, with TRBD1 identical over 7 bases. The TCR sequence derives from a man between 18 and 35 years old in good health and CMV-seropositive. Sequenced input: PBMCs. The CDR3 bases are TGTGCCAGCAGTTCTACAGGGGTAGACGAAAAACTGTTTTTT. It specifies CASSSTGVDEKLFF.